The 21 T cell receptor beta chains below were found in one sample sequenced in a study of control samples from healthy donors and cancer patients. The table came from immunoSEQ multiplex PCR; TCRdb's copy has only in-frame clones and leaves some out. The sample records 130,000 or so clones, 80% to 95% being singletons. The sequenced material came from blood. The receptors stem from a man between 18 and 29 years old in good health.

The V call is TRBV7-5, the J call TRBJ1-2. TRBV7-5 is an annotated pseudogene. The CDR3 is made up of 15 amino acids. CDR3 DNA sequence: TGTGTCAGAAGCTTAGAGGTCTTAGTTAGCTATGGCTACACCTTC. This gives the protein CVRSLEVLVSYGYTF.

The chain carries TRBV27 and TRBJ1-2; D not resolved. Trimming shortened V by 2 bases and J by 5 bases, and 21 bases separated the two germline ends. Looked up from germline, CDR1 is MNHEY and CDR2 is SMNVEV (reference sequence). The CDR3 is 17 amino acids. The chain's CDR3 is CASSLGPGVPGGYGYTF. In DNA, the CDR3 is TGTGCCAGCAGTTTAGGACCCGGAGTCCCCGGCGGGTATGGCTACACCTTC.

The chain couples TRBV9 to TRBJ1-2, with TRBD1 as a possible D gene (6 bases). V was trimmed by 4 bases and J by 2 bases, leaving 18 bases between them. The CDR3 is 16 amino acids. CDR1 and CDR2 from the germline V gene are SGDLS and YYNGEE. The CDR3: CASSPSILGGNYGYTF. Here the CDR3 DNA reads TGTGCCAGCAGCCCTAGCATACTCGGGGGCAACTATGGCTACACCTTC.

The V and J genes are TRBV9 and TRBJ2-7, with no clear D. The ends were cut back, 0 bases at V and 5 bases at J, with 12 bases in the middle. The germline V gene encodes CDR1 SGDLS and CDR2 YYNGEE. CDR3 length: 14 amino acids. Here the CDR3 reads CASSVGEVRHEQYF. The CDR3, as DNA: TGTGCCAGCAGCGTAGGAGAGGTGCGCCACGAGCAGTACTTC.

CDR3 sequence reads: CATSREGGQNIQYF. The CDR3 DNA reads TGTGCCACCAGCAGAGAGGGGGGGCAAAACATTCAGTACTTC. The chain uses TRBV15 and TRBJ2-4; the D gene is possibly TRBD2 (7 bases). The V end lost 0 bases, the J end lost 5 bases, and 8 bases lay between the germline ends. This CDR3 has 14 residues. Germline CDR1 is LNHNV and CDR2 is YYDKDF (reference sequence).

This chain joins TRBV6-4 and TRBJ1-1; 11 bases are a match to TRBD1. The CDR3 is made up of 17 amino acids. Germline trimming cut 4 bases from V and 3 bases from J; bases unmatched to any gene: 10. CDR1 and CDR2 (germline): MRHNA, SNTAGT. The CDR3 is CASSGDRGWGRDTEAFF. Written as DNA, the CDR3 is TGTGCCAGCAGTGGGGACAGGGGGTGGGGAAGAGACACTGAAGCTTTCTTT.

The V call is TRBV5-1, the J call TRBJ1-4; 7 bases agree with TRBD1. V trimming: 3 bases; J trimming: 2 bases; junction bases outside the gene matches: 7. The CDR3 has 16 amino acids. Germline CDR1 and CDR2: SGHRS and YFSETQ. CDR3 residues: CASSSTGRSTNEKLFF. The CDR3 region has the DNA TGCGCCAGCAGCTCGACAGGGAGGTCCACTAATGAAAAACTGTTTTTT.

The CDR3 loop is CASSRGTGGYEQYF. The DNA of the CDR3 is TGTGCCAGCAGCCGTGGGACAGGGGGCTACGAGCAGTACTTC. The rearrangement joins TRBV14 to TRBJ2-7, with 11 positions matching TRBD1. This CDR3 has 14 residues. CDR1 and CDR2 (germline): SGHDN, FVKESK. With 4 bases clipped from V and 3 bases from J, the junction kept 2 bases outside the gene matches.

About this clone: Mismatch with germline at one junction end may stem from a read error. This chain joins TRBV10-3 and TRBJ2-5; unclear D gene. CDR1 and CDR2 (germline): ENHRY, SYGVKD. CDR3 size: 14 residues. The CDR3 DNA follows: TGTGCCATCAGGGACCCGAGAGACCAGGAGACCCAGTACTTC. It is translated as CAIRDPRDQETQYF.

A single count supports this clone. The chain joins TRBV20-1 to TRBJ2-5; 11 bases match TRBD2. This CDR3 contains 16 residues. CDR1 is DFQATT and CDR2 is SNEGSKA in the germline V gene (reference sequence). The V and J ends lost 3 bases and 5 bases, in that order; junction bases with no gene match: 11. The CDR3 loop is CSASQTSGGGGETQYF. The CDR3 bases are TGCAGTGCTAGTCAAACTAGCGGGGGTGGCGGGGAGACCCAGTACTTC.

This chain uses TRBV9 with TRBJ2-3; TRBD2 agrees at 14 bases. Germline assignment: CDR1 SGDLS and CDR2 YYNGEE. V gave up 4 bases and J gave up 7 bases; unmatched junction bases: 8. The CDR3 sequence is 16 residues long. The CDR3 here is CASSSAGTSGGNTQYF. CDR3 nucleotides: TGTGCCAGCAGCTCCGCCGGGACTAGCGGGGGAAATACGCAGTATTTT.

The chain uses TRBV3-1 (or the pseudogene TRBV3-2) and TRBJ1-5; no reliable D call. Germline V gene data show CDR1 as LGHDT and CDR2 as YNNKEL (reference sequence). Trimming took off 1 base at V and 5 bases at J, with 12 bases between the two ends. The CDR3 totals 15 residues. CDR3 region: CASSQGIGRHQPQHF. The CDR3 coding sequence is TGTGCCAGCAGCCAAGGAATAGGGCGGCATCAGCCCCAGCATTTT.

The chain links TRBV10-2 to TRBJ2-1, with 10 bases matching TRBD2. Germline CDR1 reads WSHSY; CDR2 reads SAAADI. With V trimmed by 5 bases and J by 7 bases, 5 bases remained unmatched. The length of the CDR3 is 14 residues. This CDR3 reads CASSRLAGVNEQFF. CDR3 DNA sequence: TGCGCCAGCAGTAGGCTAGCGGGGGTGAATGAGCAGTTCTTC.

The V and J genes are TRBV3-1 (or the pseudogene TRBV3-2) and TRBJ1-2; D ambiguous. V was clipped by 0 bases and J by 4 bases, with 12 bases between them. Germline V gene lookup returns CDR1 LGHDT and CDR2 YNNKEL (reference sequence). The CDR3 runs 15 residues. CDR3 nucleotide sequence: TGTGCCAGCAGCCAAGATCTACAGCTCACCTATGGCTACACCTTC. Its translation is CASSQDLQLTYGYTF.

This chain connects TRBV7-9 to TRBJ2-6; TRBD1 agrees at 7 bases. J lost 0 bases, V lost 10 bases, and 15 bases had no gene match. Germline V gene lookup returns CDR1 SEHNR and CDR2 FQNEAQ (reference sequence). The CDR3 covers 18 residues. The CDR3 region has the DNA TGTGCCATCAGGGACCCGGGACAGATTTTCTCTGGGGCCAACGTCCTGACTTTC. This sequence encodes CAIRDPGQIFSGANVLTF.

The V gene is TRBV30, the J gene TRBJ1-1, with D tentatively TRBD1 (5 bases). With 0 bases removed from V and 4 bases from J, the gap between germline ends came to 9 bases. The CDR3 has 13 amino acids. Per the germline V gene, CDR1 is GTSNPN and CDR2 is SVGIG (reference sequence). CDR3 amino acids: CAWSVVQGTEAFF. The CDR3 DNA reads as TGTGCCTGGAGTGTAGTTCAGGGCACTGAAGCTTTCTTT.

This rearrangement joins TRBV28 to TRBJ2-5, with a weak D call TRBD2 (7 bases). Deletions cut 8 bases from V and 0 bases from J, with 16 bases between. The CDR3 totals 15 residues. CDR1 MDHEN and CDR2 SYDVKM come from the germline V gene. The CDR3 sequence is CASGGADVNQETQYF. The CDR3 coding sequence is TGTGCCAGCGGGGGGGCGGACGTAAACCAAGAGACCCAGTACTTC.

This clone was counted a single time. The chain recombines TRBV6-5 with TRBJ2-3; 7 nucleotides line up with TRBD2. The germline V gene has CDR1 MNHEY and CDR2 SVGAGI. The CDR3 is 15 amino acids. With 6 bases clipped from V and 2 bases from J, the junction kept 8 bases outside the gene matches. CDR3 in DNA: TGTGCCAGCAGGGGGAGGGGCTTCAACACAGATACGCAGTATTTT. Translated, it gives CASRGRGFNTDTQYF.

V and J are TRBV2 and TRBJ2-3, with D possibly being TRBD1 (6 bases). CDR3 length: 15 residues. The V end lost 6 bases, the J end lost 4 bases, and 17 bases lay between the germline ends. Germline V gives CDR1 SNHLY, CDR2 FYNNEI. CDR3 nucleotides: TGTGCCAGCAGAAACAGGGTCTCGGGCGCAGATACGCAGTATTTT. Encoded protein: CASRNRVSGADTQYF.

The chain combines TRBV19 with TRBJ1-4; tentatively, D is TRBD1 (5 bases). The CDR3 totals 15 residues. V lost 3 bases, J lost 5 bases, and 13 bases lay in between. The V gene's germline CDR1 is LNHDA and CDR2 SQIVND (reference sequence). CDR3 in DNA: TGTGCCAGTAGTATCGGCGGGGCGGGAAATGAAAAACTGTTTTTT. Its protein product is CASSIGGAGNEKLFF.

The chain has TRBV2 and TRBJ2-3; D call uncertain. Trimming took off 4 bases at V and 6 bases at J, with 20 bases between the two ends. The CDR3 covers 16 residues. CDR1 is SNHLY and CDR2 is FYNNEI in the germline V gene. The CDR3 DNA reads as TGTGCCAGCAGTGCAGAAAGGGTGGTAGCTATGGATACGCAGTATTTT. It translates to CASSAERVVAMDTQYF. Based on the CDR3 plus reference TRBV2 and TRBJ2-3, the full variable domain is EPEVTQTPSHQVTQMGQEVILRCVPISNHLYFYWYRQILGQKVEFLVSFYNNEISEKSEIFDDQFSVERPDGSNFTLKIRSTKLEDSAMYFCASSAERVVAMDTQYFGPGTRLTVL.